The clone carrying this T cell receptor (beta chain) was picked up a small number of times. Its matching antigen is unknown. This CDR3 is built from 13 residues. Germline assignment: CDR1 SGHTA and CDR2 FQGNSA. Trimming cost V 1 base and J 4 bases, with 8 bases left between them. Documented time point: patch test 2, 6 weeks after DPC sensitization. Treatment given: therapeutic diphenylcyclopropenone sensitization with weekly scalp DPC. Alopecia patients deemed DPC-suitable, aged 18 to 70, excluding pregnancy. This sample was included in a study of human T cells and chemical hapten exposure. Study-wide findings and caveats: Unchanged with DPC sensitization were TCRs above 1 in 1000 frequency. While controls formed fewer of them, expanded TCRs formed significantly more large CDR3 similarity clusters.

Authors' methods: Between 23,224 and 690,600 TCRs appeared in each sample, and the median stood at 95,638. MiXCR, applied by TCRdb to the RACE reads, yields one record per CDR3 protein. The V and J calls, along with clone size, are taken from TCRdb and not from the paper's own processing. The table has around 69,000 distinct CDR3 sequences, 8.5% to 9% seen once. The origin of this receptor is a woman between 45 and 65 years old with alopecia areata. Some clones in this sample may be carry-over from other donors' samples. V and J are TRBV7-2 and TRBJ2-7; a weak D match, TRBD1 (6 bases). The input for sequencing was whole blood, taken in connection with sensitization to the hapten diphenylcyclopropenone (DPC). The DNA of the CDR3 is TGTGCCAGCAGCTTAGAAGGACAGTACGAGCAGTACTTC. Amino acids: CASSLEGQYEQYF.